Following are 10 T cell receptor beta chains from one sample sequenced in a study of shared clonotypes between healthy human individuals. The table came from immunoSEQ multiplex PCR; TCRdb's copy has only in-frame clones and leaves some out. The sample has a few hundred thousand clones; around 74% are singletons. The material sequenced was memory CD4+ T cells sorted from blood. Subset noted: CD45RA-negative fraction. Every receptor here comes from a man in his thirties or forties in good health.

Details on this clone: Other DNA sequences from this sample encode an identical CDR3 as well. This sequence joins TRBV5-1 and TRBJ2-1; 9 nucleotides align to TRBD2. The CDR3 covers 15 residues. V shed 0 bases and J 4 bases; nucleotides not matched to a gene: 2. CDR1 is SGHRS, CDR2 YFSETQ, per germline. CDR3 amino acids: CASSLDLAGYNEQFF. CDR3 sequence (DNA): TGCGCCAGCAGCTTGGACCTAGCGGGATACAATGAGCAGTTCTTC.

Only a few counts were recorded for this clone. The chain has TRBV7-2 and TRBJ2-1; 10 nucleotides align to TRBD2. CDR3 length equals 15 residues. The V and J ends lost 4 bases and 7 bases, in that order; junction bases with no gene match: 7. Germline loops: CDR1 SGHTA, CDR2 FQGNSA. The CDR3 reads CASSSGLADGNEQFF. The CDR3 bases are TGTGCCAGCAGCTCCGGACTAGCGGATGGGAATGAGCAGTTCTTC.

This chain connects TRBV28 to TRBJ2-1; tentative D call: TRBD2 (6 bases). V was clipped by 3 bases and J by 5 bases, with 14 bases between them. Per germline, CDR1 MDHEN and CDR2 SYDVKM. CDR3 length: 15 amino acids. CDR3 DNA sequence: TGTGCCAGCAGTTTCGGCGGGACCAGTAACAATGAGCAGTTCTTC. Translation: CASSFGGTSNNEQFF.

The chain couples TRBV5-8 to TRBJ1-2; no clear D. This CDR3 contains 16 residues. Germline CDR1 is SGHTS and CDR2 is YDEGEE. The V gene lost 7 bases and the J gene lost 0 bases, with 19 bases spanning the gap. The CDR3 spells CASRPGRLPANYGYTF. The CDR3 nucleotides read TGTGCCAGCCGACCGGGCAGGTTACCAGCTAACTATGGCTACACCTTC.

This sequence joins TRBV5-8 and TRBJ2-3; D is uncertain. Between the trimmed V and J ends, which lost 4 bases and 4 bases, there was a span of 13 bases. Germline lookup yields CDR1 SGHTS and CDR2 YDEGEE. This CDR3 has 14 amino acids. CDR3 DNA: TGTGCCAGCAGCGCAGAGATTTTGGCAGATACGCAGTATTTT. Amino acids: CASSAEILADTQYF.

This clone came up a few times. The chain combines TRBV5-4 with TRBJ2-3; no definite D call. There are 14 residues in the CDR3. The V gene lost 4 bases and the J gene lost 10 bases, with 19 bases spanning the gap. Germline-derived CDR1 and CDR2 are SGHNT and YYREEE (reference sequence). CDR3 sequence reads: CASSLGQSLEPQYF. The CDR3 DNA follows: TGTGCCAGCAGCCTGGGCCAATCCCTTGAGCCGCAGTATTTT.

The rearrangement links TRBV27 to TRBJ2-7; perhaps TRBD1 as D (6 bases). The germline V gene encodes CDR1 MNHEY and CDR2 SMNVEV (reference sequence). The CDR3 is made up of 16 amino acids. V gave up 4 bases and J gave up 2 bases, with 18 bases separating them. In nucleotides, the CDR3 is TGTGCCAGCAGTTCATCCACGGACAGCCCGCCCTACGAGCAGTACTTC. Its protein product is CASSSSTDSPPYEQYF.

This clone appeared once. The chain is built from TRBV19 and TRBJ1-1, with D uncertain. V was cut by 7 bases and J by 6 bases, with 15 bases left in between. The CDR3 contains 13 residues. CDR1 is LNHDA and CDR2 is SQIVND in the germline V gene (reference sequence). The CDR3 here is CASTQPPKAEAFF. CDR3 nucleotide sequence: TGTGCCAGTACCCAACCCCCTAAGGCTGAAGCTTTCTTT.

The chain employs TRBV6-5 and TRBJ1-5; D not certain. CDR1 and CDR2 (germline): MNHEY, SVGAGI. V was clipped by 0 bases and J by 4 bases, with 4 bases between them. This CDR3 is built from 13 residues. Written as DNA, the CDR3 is TGTGCCAGCAGTTACTCGGCAAATCAGCCCCAGCATTTT. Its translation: CASSYSANQPQHF.

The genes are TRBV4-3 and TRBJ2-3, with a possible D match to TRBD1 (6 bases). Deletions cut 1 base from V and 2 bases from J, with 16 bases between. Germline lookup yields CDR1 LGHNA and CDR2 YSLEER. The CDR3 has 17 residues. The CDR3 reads CASSQVGTRGNTDTQYF. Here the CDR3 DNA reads TGCGCCAGCAGCCAAGTTGGGACACGGGGAAACACAGATACGCAGTATTTT.